The 24 T cell receptor beta chains given below trace back to one sample, sequenced in a study of blood T cells in healthy people across ages (dated by TCRdb to between 2015 and 2017). Libraries came from 5' RACE. Sequencing used an Illumina HiSeq 2500. A second PCR of roughly 7 to 11 cycles was performed with a sample-barcoded 5' primer and a J-beta primer mix. TCRdb reanalyzed the raw reads on its own, using fastp at Q25 for trimming and MiXCR for clone calling, and kept in-frame beta chains. Each entry merges the rows of one CDR3 protein and shows their most common DNA and genes. The sample contains hundreds of thousands of distinct CDR3 sequences, under 55% of them found a single time. Roughly 18% of the sample is in the top ten clones. Sequenced sample: blood. These receptors came from a man between 60 and 75 years old in good health.

The chain has TRBV4-2 and TRBJ2-6; 7 bases line up with TRBD2. Germline trimming cut 1 base from V and 1 base from J; bases unmatched to any gene: 4. CDR1 and CDR2 from the germline V gene are LGHNA and YNFKEQ. CDR3 size: 17 residues. CDR3 loop: CASSQGTSRSGANVLTF. CDR3 bases: TGTGCCAGCAGCCAAGGGACTAGTCGTTCTGGGGCCAACGTCCTGACTTTC.

The chain carries TRBV6-5 and TRBJ2-1; TRBD1 matches 8 bases. V lost 4 bases, J lost 7 bases, and 12 bases stayed unmatched. CDR1 MNHEY and CDR2 SVGAGI come from the germline V gene. This CDR3 has 16 amino acids. The CDR3 DNA sequence: TGTGCCAGCAGTTTGGCTCAGGGGGCCGTCGGAAATGAGCAGTTCTTC. This sequence encodes CASSLAQGAVGNEQFF.

The rearrangement joins TRBV20-1 to TRBJ2-7; D is undetermined. The CDR3 totals 15 residues. Germline V gene lookup returns CDR1 DFQATT and CDR2 SNEGSKA (reference sequence). Trimming stripped 0 bases from V and 0 bases from J, with 12 bases between. Here the CDR3 reads CSARDHAASSYEQYF. DNA for the CDR3: TGCAGTGCTAGAGATCATGCCGCGAGCTCCTACGAGCAGTACTTC.

This clonotype appeared many times. The CDR3 loop reads CASSLEQGNEQFF. The CDR3 coding sequence is TGTGCCAGCAGCTTAGAACAGGGTAATGAGCAGTTCTTC. The chain has TRBV7-2 and TRBJ2-1; D possibly corresponds to TRBD1 (6 bases). Germline V gene sequence: CDR1 SGHTA, CDR2 FQGNSA. The CDR3 sequence is 13 residues long. V was shortened by 1 base and J by 7 bases, with 8 bases between the two germline ends. The whole variable domain, filled in from reference TRBV7-2 and TRBJ2-1, reads GAGVSQSPSNKVTEKGKDVELRCDPISGHTALYWYRQSLGQGLEFLIYFQGNSAPDKSGLPSDRFSAERTGGSVSTLTIQRTQQEDSAVYLCASSLEQGNEQFFGPGTRLTVL.

This clonotype was recorded at least ten times. The CDR3 coding sequence is TGTGCCAGCAGCCAGGGGGACAGGGGGCAAGGCTACACCTTC. As protein: CASSQGDRGQGYTF. This chain connects TRBV4-2 to TRBJ1-2; 12 nucleotides line up with TRBD1. With 3 bases clipped from V and 8 bases from J, the junction kept 4 bases outside the gene matches. The CDR3 sequence is 14 residues long. Germline V gives CDR1 LGHNA, CDR2 YNFKEQ.

V usage is TRBV11-2 and J usage is TRBJ2-7; no firm D call. Germline loops: CDR1 SGHAT, CDR2 FQNNGV. The CDR3 loop spans 16 amino acids. The ends were cut back, 3 bases at V and 7 bases at J, with 22 bases in the middle. The CDR3 coding sequence is TGTGCCAGCAGCTTCATGGGCAGCCTGTCCTACAATGAGCAGTACTTC. Amino acid sequence: CASSFMGSLSYNEQYF.

V and J are TRBV12-3 or TRBV12-4 and TRBJ1-4; unclear D gene. The CDR3 is made up of 12 amino acids. V lost 8 bases and J lost 4, with 8 bases in between. CDR3 sequence (DNA): TGTGCCAGCGGAGGAAATAATGAAAAACTGTTTTTT. This codes for CASGGNNEKLFF.

Comments on this clonotype: At one end, the junction sequence differs from germline, possibly due to a read error. The chain carries TRBV7-2 and TRBJ2-5; 13 positions agree with TRBD2. Germline V gene data show CDR1 as SGHTA and CDR2 as FQGNSA. There are 15 residues in the CDR3. For the CDR3, the DNA is TGTGCCTGCAGCTCAACTAGCGGGGGGGCCAATGAGCAGTACTTC. Translation: CACSSTSGGANEQYF.

The chain uses TRBV20-1 and TRBJ1-2; possibly TRBD1 for D (6 bases). CDR3 size: 13 residues. Deletions cut 3 bases from V and 8 bases from J, with 16 bases between. From germline, CDR1 is DFQATT and CDR2 SNEGSKA (reference sequence). The CDR3 region is CSASLDSLGGYTF. CDR3 nucleotides: TGCAGTGCTAGTCTGGACAGCTTAGGAGGCTACACCTTC.

This rearrangement joins TRBV15 to TRBJ2-4, with a tentative D call TRBD2 (5 bases). This CDR3 is 16 amino acids long. V was trimmed by 6 bases and J by 6 bases, leaving 21 bases between them. Germline lookup yields CDR1 LNHNV and CDR2 YYDKDF (reference sequence). As DNA, the CDR3 is TGTGCCACCAGTACTCCCCGTCTAGCACTGGTAAACATTCAGTACTTC. Protein: CATSTPRLALVNIQYF.

This clonotype was observed many times. The chain has TRBV5-6 and TRBJ2-1, with D possibly being TRBD1 or TRBD2 (5 bases each). V was clipped by 4 bases and J by 9 bases, with 23 bases between them. CDR3 length: 16 amino acids. Germline CDR1 is SGHDT and CDR2 is YYEEEE. This CDR3 is CASSLLRGAGRSEQFF. Written as DNA, the CDR3 is TGTGCCAGCAGCCTGCTTCGAGGGGCCGGTAGATCTGAGCAGTTCTTC.

V is TRBV9 and J is TRBJ1-2; no firm D call. With 0 bases removed from V and 7 bases from J, the gap between germline ends came to 16 bases. The CDR3 covers 15 residues. From germline, CDR1 is SGDLS and CDR2 YYNGEE. The CDR3 spells CASSVGGSRFGGYTF. The DNA of the CDR3 is TGTGCCAGCAGCGTAGGAGGGTCGCGCTTCGGTGGCTACACCTTC.

The chain combines TRBV5-1 with TRBJ2-7; 10 bases line up with TRBD1. The germline gives CDR1 SGHRS, CDR2 YFSETQ. The V and J ends lost 6 bases and 4 bases, in that order; junction bases with no gene match: 10. This CDR3 spans 15 amino acids. In nucleotides, the CDR3 is TGCGCCAGCAAGCTCCGCGGACAGGGGGGGTACGAGCAGTACTTC. It codes for CASKLRGQGGYEQYF.

This clonotype was counted many times. The chain joins TRBV3-1 to TRBJ2-7; TRBD1 matches 7 bases. The CDR3 runs 14 residues. Germline CDR1 reads LGHDT; CDR2 reads YNNKEL (reference sequence). V trimming: 3 bases; J trimming: 6 bases; junction bases outside the gene matches: 8. The CDR3 loop reads CASSQGQTLSEQYF. The CDR3 DNA reads as TGTGCCAGCAGCCAGGGACAGACCCTAAGCGAGCAGTACTTC.

V gene TRBV20-1 combines with J gene TRBJ2-7; 9 bases map to TRBD2. With the DNA end fitting TRBJ2-5 better, the J assignment may be wrong. In germline, CDR1 is DFQATT, CDR2 SNEGSKA (reference sequence). This CDR3 has 15 amino acids. CDR3 in DNA: TGCAGTGCTAGAGCGGCTAGCGGGGCGTCCGGGACCCAGTACTTC. Translated, it gives CSARAASGASGTQYF.

This rearrangement joins TRBV2 to TRBJ2-5, with a weak D call TRBD2 (5 bases). With the DNA end fitting TRBJ2-7 better, the J assignment may be wrong. Germline CDR1 is SNHLY and CDR2 is FYNNEI. This CDR3 has 13 residues. CDR3 coding DNA: TGTGCCACCAAAACCGGGGAAACCTACGAGCAGTACTTC. Its protein product is CATKTGETYEQYF.

This clonotype was detected once. V gene TRBV6-5 combines with J gene TRBJ1-1; D uncertain. The ends were cut back, 0 bases at V and 5 bases at J, with 7 bases in the middle. Germline V lookup: CDR1 MNHEY, CDR2 SVGAGI. The CDR3 length is 13 residues. The CDR3 bases are TGTGCCAGCAGTTACTCGAAAGCTACTGAAGCTTTCTTT. Its protein product is CASSYSKATEAFF.

In its sample, this clonotype was seen once. The CDR3 is CASRSPDGGMYGYTF. The DNA for the CDR3 is TGTGCCAGCAGATCCCCCGACGGGGGGATGTATGGCTACACCTTC. This chain links TRBV28 with TRBJ1-2; D might be TRBD1 (5 bases). Germline V gene data show CDR1 as MDHEN and CDR2 as SYDVKM. Trimming removed 6 bases from V and 5 bases from J, with 19 bases in between. This CDR3 spans 15 amino acids.

Many counts were recorded for this clonotype. This sequence joins TRBV7-2 and TRBJ2-7, with D tentatively TRBD1 (5 bases). The CDR3 totals 16 residues. The germline V gene has CDR1 SGHTA and CDR2 FQGNSA. With 3 bases removed from V and 4 bases from J, the gap between germline ends came to 19 bases. CDR3 sequence (DNA): TGTGCCAGCAGCTTGGTACCCAGGGCATTGGGTTACGAGCAGTACTTC. Residues: CASSLVPRALGYEQYF.

V is TRBV20-1 and J is TRBJ1-1, with D possibly being TRBD1 (6 bases). The CDR3 consists of 14 residues. Trimming took off 5 bases at V and 12 bases at J, with 25 bases between the two ends. Germline CDR1 is DFQATT and CDR2 is SNEGSKA (reference sequence). The DNA of the CDR3 is TGCAGTGCTGTACCGACCAGCCGCGGACAGCGGACTTTCTTT. This codes for CSAVPTSRGQRTFF.

The chain carries TRBV29-1 and TRBJ1-2; D uncertain. CDR1 SQVTM and CDR2 ANQGSEA come from the germline V gene. V shed 1 base and J shed 0 bases, with 6 bases lying between them. CDR3 length: 13 amino acids. The CDR3 sequence is CSVEATTNYGYTF. The DNA of the CDR3 is TGCAGCGTTGAAGCGACAACTAACTATGGCTACACCTTC.

J is TRBJ2-1 and V is TRBV6-2 or TRBV6-3; the match to TRBD1 covers 11 bases. J was trimmed by 2 bases and V by 6 bases; bases with no gene match: 6. The CDR3 is 16 amino acids. CDR1 is MNHEY, CDR2 SVGEGT, per germline. This CDR3 reads CASSQPGQGAYNEQFF. The CDR3 nucleotides are TGTGCCAGCAGCCAACCGGGACAGGGGGCCTACAATGAGCAGTTCTTC.

This chain links TRBV5-1 with TRBJ1-1; D might be TRBD1 (5 bases). The germline V and J ends were trimmed by 0 bases and 3 bases, with 12 bases remaining between them. Germline CDR1 SGHRS, CDR2 YFSETQ. The CDR3 is 15 amino acids. The CDR3: CASSLAPPRDTEAFF. CDR3 DNA sequence: TGCGCCAGCAGCTTGGCACCCCCCAGGGACACTGAAGCTTTCTTT.

The chain is built from TRBV6-1 and TRBJ2-1, with 9 bases that match TRBD1. The CDR3 is made up of 18 amino acids. The V and J ends lost 1 base and 4 bases, in that order; junction bases with no gene match: 11. Germline V gene lookup returns CDR1 MNHNS and CDR2 SASEGT. The CDR3 protein is CASSEDVGTGLLYNEQFF. CDR3 DNA sequence: TGTGCCAGCAGTGAAGACGTTGGGACAGGGCTTTTGTACAATGAGCAGTTCTTC.